This TCR beta chain was sequenced in a study of early T cells in non-severe SARS-CoV-2 infection. This CDR3 has 11 residues. Trimming took 7 bases from V and 9 from J, leaving 10 bases between them. Germline values: CDR1 SNHLY, CDR2 FYNNEI. TCRdb reanalysed the 5' RACE reads using MiXCR and keeps one entry per CDR3 protein. The sample lists about 83,000 distinct CDR3 sequences, roughly 13% occurring once. This clonotype appeared a few times. Material: whole blood. This receptor was identified in an adult who was a healthcare worker with PCR-confirmed SARS-CoV-2 infection or an uninfected control (not recorded which). The chain carries TRBV2 and TRBJ2-1; D perhaps matches TRBD1 (5 bases). This CDR3 reads CASTKGFEQFF. DNA of the CDR3: TGTGCCAGCACGAAGGGGTTTGAGCAGTTCTTC.